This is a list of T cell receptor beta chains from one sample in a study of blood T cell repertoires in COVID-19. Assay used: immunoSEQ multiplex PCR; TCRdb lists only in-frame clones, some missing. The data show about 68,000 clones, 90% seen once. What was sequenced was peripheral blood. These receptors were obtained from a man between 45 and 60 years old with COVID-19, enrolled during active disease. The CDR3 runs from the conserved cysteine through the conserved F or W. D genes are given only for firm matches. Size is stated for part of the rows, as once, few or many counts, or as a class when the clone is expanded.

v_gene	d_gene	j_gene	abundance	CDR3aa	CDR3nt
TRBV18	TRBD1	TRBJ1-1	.	CASSPDRVATEAFF	TGTGCCAGCTCACCGGACAGGGTCGCCACTGAAGCTTTCTTT
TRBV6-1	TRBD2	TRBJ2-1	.	CASSEALGLGANEQFF	TGTGCCAGCAGTGAAGCGCTGGGACTAGGGGCCAATGAGCAGTTCTTC
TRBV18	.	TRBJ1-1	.	CASSQTEITEAFF	TGTGCCAGCTCACAAACAGAGATCACTGAAGCTTTCTTT
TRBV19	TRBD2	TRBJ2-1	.	CASRRTSGSRNEQFF	TGTGCCAGTAGGCGGACTAGCGGGAGTCGGAATGAGCAGTTCTTC
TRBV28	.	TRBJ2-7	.	CASSPTVYEQYF	TGTGCCAGCAGTCCGACAGTCTACGAGCAGTACTTC
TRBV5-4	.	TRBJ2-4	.	CASSFQGRVKNIQYF	TGTGCCAGCAGCTTTCAGGGGCGCGTCAAAAACATTCAGTACTTC
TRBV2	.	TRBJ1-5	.	CASSSGGAPDQPQHF	TGTGCCAGCAGTTCCGGAGGGGCCCCCGATCAGCCCCAGCATTTT
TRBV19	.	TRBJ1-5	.	CASSIVLYSNQPQHF	TGTGCCAGTAGTATAGTACTGTATAGCAATCAGCCCCAGCATTTT
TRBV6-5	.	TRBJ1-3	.	CASSTGRGNTIYF	TGTGCCAGCAGCACAGGGAGAGGAAACACCATATATTTT
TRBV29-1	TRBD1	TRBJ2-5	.	CSARGRETQYF	TGCAGCGCCAGGGGGCGGGAGACCCAGTACTTC
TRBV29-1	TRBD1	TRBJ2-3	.	CSADGGTADTQYF	TGCAGCGCTGACGGTGGGACAGCCGATACGCAGTATTTT
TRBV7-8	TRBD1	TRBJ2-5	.	CASNSYRRDRPQETQYF	TGTGCCAGCAACTCCTACCGCCGGGACAGGCCCCAAGAGACCCAGTACTTC
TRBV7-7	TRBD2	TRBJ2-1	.	CASSPRASGSYYEQFF	TGTGCCAGCAGCCCTAGAGCTAGCGGGAGTTACTATGAGCAGTTCTTC
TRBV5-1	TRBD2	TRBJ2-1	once	CASSLEGLVRSSYNEQFF	TGCGCCAGCAGCTTGGAAGGACTAGTCAGAAGCTCCTACAATGAGCAGTTCTTC
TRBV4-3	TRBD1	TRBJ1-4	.	CASSIRTGVSEKLFF	TGCGCCAGCAGCATCCGGACAGGGGTTTCCGAAAAACTGTTTTTT
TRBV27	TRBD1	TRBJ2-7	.	CASSSKTGSGQYF	TGTGCCAGCAGTTCGAAGACAGGGTCCGGGCAGTACTTC
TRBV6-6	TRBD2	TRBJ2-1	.	CAARTSIMAEQFF	TGTGCCGCGAGGACTAGCATCATGGCTGAGCAGTTCTTC
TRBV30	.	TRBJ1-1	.	CAWSVRRGRNTEAFF	TGTGCCTGGAGTGTACGGCGGGGCAGGAACACTGAAGCTTTCTTT
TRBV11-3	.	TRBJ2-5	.	CASSLGLSYSETQYF	TGTGCCAGCAGCTTAGGTCTAAGTTACTCAGAGACCCAGTACTTC
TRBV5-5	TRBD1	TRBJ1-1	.	CASSIRDRNTEAFF	TGTGCCAGCAGTATCCGGGACAGGAACACTGAAGCTTTCTTT
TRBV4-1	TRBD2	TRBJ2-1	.	CASSQDRREGWDEQFF	TGCGCCAGCAGCCAAGATAGGCGGGAGGGGTGGGATGAGCAGTTCTTC
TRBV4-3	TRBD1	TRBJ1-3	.	CASSQDRGPGNTIYF	TGCGCCAGCAGCCAAGACAGGGGGCCAGGAAACACCATATATTTT
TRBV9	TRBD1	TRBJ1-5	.	CASSTGTGHSNQPQHF	TGTGCCAGCAGCACCGGGACAGGGCATAGCAATCAGCCCCAGCATTTT
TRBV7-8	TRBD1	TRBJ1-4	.	CASSEKGQINEKLFF	TGTGCCAGCAGCGAGAAGGGACAGATTAATGAAAAACTGTTTTTT
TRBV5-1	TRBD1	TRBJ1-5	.	CASSLGGQGSGQPQHF	TGCGCCAGCAGCTTGGGGGGACAGGGTTCAGGTCAGCCCCAGCATTTT
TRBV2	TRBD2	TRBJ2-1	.	CASSGLGLAGAGVEQFF	TGTGCCAGCAGTGGCTTGGGACTAGCGGGAGCAGGAGTTGAGCAGTTCTTC
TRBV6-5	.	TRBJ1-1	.	CASRGWQGKTEAFF	TGTGCCAGCAGGGGGTGGCAGGGAAAGACTGAAGCTTTCTTT
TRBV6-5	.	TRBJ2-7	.	CASSPKPGYEQYF	TGTGCCAGCAGTCCCAAGCCAGGGTACGAGCAGTACTTC